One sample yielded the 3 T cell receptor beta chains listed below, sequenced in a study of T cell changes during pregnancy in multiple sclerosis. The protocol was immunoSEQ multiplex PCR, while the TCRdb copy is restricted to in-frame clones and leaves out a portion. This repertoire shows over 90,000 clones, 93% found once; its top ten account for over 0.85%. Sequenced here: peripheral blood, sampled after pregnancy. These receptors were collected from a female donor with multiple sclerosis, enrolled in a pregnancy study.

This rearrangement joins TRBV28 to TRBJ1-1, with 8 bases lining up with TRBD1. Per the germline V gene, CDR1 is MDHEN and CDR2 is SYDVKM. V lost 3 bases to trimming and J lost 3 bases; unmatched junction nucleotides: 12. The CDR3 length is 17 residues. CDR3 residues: CASSLPRQGAGDTEAFF. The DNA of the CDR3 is TGTGCCAGCAGTTTGCCCCGGCAGGGGGCGGGGGACACTGAAGCTTTCTTT.

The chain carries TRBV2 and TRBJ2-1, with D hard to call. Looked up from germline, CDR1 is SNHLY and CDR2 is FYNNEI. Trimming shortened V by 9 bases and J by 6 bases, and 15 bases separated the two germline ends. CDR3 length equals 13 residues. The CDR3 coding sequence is TGTGCCAGTCCCGTCCCCACTATCAATGAGCAGTTCTTC. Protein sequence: CASPVPTINEQFF.

The CDR3 sequence: CASSEGQATYYGYTF. The CDR3, as DNA: TGTGCCAGCAGTGAGGGACAGGCGACCTACTATGGCTACACCTTC. The chain uses TRBV6-1 and TRBJ1-2; TRBD1 agrees at 8 bases. Germline V gene sequence: CDR1 MNHNS, CDR2 SASEGT. This CDR3 has 15 residues. V shed 3 bases, J shed 3 bases, and the junction held 6 bases outside the gene matches.